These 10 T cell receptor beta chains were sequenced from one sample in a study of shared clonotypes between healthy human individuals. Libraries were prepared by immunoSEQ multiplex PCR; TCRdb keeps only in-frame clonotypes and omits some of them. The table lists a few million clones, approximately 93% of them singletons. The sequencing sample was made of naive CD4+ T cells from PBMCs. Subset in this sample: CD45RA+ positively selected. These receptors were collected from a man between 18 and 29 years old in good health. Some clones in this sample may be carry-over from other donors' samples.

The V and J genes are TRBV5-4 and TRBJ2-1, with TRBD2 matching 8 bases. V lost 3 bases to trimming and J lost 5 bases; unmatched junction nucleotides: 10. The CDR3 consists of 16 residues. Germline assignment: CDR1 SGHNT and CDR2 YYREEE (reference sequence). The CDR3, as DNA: TGTGCCAGCAGCTCCCCCGGGACTAGGCCGAACAATGAGCAGTTCTTC. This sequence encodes CASSSPGTRPNNEQFF.

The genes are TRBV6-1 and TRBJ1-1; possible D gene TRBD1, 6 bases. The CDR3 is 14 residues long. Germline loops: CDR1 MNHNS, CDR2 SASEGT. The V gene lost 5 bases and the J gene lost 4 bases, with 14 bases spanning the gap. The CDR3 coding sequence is TGTGCCAGCAGTTCCCTGGGGGCGGGCACTGAAGCTTTCTTT. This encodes CASSSLGAGTEAFF.

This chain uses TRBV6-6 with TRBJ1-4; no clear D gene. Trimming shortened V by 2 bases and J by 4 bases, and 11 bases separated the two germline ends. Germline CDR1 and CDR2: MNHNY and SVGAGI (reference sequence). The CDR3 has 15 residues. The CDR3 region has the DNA TGTGCCAGCAGTTACGAGCCAACGGGTAATGAAAAACTGTTTTTT. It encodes CASSYEPTGNEKLFF.

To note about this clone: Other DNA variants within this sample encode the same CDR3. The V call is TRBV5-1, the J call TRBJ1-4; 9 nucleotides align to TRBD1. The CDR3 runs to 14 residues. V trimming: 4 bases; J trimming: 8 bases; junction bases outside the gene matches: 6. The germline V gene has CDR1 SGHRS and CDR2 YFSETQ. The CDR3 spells CASSVGQGYEKLFF. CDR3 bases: TGCGCCAGCAGCGTGGGACAGGGATACGAAAAACTGTTTTTT.

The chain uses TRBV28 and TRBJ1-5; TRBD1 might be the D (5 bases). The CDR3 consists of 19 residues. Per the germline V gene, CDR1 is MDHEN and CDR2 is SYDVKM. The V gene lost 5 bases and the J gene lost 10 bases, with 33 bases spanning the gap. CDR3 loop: CASSLSEGFGFSPGLPQHF. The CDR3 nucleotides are TGTGCCAGCAGTCTCTCTGAGGGTTTTGGGTTCAGCCCGGGACTACCCCAGCATTTT.

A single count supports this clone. CDR3 DNA: TGTGCCAGCAGCTACCGGCCCAATCAGCCCCAGCATTTT. Translation: CASSYRPNQPQHF. The chain carries TRBV7-2 and TRBJ1-5; D gene unclear. The CDR3 spans 13 residues. Trimming shortened V by 4 bases and J by 3 bases, and 7 bases separated the two germline ends. Germline CDR1 and CDR2: SGHTA and FQGNSA.

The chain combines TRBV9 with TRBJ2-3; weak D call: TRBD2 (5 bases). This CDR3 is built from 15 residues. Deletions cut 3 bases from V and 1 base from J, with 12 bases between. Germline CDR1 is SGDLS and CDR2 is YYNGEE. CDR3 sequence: CASSETTGGTDTQYF. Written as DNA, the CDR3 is TGTGCCAGCAGCGAGACCACCGGGGGCACAGATACGCAGTATTTT.

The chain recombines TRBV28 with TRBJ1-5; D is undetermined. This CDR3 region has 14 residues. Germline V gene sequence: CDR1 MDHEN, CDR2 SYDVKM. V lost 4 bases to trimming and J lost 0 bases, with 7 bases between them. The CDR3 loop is CASSSQRSNQPQHF. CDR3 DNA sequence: TGTGCCAGCAGTTCACAGCGTAGCAATCAGCCCCAGCATTTT.

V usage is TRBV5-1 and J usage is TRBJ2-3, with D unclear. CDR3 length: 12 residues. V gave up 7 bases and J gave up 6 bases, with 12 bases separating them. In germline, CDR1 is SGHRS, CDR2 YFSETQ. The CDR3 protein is CASRVAHDTQYF. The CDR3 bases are TGCGCCAGCCGCGTAGCCCACGATACGCAGTATTTT.

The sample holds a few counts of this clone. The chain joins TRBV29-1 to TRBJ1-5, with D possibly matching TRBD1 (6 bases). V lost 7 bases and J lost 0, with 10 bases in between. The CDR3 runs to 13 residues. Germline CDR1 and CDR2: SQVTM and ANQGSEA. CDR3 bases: TGCAGCGCTGGACAGCCTAGCAATCAGCCCCAGCATTTT. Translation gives CSAGQPSNQPQHF. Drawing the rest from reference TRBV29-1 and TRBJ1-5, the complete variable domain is SAVISQKPSRDICQRGTSLTIQCQVDSQVTMMFWYRQQPGQSLTLIATANQGSEATYESGFVIDKFPISRPNLTFSTLTVSNMSPEDSSIYLCSAGQPSNQPQHFGDGTRLSIL.